Sequencing of this T cell receptor (beta chain) was carried out in a study of control samples from healthy donors and cancer patients. Data came from immunoSEQ multiplex PCR; TCRdb stores just in-frame clones and leaves some out. The sample carries 110,000 or so clones, approximately 84% recorded once. Trimming took off 2 bases at V and 6 bases at J, with 11 bases between the two ends. The CDR3 consists of 14 residues. CDR1 SGHDT and CDR2 YYEEEE come from the germline V gene. The TCR sequence derives from a man between 18 and 29 years old in good health. The genes are TRBV5-6 and TRBJ1-4; D is perhaps TRBD1 (6 bases). Sequenced: blood. The CDR3 is CASSLPGAYEKLFF. CDR3 coding DNA: TGTGCCAGCAGCTTACCGGGGGCGTATGAAAAACTGTTTTTT.